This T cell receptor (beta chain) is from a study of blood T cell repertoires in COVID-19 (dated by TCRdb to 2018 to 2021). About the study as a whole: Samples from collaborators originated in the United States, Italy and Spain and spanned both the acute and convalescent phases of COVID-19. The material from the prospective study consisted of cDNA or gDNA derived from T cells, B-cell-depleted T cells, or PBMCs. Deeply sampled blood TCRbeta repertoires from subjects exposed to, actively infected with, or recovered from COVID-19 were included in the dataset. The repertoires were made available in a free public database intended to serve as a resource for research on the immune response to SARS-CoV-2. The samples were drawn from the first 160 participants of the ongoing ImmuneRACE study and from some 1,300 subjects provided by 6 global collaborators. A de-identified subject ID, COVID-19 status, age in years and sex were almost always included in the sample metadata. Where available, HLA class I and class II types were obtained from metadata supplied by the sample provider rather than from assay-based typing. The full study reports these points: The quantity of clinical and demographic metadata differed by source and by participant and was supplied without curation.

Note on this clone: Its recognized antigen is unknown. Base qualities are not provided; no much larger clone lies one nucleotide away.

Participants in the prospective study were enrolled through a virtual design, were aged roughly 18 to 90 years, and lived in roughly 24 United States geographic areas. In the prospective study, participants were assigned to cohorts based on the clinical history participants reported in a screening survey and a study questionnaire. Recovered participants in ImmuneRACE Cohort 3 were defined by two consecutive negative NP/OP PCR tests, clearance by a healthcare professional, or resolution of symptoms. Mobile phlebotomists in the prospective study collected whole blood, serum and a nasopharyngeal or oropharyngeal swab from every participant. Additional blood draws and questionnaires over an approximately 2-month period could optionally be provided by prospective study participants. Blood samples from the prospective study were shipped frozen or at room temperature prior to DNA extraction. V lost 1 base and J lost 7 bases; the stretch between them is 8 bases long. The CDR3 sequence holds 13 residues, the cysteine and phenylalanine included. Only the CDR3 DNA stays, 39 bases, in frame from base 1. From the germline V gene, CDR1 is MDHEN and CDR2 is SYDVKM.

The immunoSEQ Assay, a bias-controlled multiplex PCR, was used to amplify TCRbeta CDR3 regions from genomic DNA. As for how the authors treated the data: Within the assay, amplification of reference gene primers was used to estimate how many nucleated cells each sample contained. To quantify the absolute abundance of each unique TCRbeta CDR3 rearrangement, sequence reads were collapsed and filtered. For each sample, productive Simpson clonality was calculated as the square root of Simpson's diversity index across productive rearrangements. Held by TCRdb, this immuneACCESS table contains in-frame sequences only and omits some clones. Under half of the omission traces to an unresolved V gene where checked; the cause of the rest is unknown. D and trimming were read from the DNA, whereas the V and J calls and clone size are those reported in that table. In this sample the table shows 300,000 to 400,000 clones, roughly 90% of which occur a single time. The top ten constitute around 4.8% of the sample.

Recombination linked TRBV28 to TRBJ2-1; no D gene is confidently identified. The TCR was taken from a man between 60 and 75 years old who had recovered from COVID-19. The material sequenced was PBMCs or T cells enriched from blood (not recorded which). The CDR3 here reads CASSLSGLNEQFF. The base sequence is TGTGCCAGCAGTTTATCGGGTTTAAATGAGCAGTTCTTC.